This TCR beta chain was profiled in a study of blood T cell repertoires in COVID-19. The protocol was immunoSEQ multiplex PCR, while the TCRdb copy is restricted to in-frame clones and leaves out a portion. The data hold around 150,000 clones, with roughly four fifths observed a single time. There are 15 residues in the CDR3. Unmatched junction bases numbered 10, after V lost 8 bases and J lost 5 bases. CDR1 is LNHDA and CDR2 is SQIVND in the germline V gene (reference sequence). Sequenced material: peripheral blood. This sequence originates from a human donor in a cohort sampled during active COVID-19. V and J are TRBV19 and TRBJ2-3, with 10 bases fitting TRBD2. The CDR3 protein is CASSLAGGVGDTQYF. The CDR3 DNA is TGTGCCAGTTCTTTAGCGGGGGGCGTAGGAGATACGCAGTATTTT.